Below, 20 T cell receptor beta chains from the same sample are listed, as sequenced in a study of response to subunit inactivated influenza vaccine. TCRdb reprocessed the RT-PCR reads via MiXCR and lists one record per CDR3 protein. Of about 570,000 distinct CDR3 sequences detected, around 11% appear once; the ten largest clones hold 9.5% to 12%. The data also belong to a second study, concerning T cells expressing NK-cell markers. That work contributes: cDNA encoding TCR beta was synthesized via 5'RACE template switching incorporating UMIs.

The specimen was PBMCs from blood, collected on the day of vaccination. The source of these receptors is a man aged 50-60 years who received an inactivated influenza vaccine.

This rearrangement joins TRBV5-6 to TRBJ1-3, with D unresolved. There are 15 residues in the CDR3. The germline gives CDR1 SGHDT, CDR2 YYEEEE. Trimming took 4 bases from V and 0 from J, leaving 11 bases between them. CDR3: CASSPGPASGNTIYF. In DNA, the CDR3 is TGTGCCAGCAGCCCCGGACCGGCCTCTGGAAACACCATATATTTT.

For the CDR3, the DNA is TGCGCCAGCAGCCAAACAGCGGGACGCAAAAACTCCTACGAGCAGTACTTC. It specifies CASSQTAGRKNSYEQYF. The V call is TRBV4-1, the J call TRBJ2-7; 7 nucleotides agree with TRBD2. This CDR3 has 17 residues. CDR1 is MGHRA, CDR2 YSYEKL, per germline. V lost 2 bases to trimming and J lost 0 bases; unmatched junction nucleotides: 10.

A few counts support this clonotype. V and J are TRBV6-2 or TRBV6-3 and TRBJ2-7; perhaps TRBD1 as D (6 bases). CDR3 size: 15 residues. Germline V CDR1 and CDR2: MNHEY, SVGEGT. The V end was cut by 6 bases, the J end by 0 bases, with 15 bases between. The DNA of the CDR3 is TGTGCCAGCAGCCACCCCGACAGGACCTCCTACGAGCAGTACTTC. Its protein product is CASSHPDRTSYEQYF.

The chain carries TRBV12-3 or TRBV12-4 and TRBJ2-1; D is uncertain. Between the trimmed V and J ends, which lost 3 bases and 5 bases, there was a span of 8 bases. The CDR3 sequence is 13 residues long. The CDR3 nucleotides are TGTGCCAGCAGTTTTAGACCTCACAATGAGCAGTTCTTC. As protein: CASSFRPHNEQFF.

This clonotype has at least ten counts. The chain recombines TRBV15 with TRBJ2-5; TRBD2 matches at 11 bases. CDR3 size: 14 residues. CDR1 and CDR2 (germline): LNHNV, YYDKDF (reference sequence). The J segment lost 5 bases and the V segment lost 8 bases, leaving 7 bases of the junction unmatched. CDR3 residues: CATGLAGGSETQYF. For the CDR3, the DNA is TGTGCCACCGGGCTAGCGGGGGGATCGGAGACCCAGTACTTC.

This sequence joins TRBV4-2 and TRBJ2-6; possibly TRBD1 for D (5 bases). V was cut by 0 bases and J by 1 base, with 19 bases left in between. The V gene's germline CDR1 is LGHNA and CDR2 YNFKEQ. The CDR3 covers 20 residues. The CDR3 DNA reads TGTGCCAGCAGCCAAGAATTTATCTGGGGCCCTACGTCTGGGGCCAACGTCCTGACTTTC. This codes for CASSQEFIWGPTSGANVLTF.

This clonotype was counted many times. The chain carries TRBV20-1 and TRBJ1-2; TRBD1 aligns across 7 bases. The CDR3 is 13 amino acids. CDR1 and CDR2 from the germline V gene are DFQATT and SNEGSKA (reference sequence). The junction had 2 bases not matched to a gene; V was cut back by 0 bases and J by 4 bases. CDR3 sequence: CSAREQGSYGYTF. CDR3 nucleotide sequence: TGCAGTGCTAGAGAACAGGGGAGCTATGGCTACACCTTC.

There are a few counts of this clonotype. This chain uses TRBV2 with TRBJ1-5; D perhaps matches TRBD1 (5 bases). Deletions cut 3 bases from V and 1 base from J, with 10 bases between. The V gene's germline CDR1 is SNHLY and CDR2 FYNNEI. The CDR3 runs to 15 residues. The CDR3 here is CASSDARGSNQPQHF. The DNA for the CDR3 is TGTGCCAGCAGTGATGCCCGGGGGAGCAATCAGCCCCAGCATTTT.

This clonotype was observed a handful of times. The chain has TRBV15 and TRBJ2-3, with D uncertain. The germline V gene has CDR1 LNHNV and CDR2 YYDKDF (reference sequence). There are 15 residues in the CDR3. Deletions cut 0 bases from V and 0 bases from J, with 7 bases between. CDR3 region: CATSRDLTSTDTQYF. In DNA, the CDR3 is TGTGCCACCAGCAGAGATTTGACTAGCACAGATACGCAGTATTTT. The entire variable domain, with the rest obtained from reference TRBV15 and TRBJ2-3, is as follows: DAMVIQNPRYQVTQFGKPVTLSCSQTLNHNVMYWYQQKSSQAPKLLFHYYDKDFNNEADTPDNFQSRRPNTSFCFLDIRSPGLGDTAMYLCATSRDLTSTDTQYFGPGTRLTVL.

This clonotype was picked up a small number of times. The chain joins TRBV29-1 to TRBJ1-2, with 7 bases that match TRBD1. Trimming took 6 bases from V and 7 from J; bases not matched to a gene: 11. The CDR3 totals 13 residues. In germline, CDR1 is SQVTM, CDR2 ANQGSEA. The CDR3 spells CSVTLGGGFGYTF. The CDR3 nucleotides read TGCAGCGTCACCCTCGGAGGGGGCTTTGGCTACACCTTC.

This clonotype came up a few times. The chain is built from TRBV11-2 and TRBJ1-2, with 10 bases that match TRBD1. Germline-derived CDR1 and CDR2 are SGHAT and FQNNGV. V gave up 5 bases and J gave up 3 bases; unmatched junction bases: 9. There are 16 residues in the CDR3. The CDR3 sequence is CASSARDRGRYYGYTF. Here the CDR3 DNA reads TGTGCCAGCAGCGCCAGGGACAGGGGCCGGTACTATGGCTACACCTTC.

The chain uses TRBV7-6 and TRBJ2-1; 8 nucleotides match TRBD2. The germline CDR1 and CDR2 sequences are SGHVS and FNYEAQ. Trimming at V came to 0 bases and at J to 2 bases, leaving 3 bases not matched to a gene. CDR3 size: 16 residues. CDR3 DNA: TGTGCCAGCAGCTTAGCGACGGGGGGGACCTACAATGAGCAGTTCTTC. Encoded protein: CASSLATGGTYNEQFF.

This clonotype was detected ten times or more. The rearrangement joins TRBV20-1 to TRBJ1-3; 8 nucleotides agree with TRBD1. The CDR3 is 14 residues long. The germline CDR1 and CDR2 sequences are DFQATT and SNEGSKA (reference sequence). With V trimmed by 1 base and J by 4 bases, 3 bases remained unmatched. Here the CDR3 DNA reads TGCAGTGCTAGAGCCGGGACAGGCGGAAACACCATATATTTT. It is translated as CSARAGTGGNTIYF.

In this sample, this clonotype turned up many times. The CDR3: CASSYQTRSGELFF. CDR3 DNA sequence: TGTGCCAGCAGTTACCAAACTAGATCGGGGGAGCTGTTTTTT. V is TRBV6-5 and J is TRBJ2-2, with a weak D call TRBD2 (5 bases). V was shortened by 2 bases and J by 8 bases, with 12 bases between the two germline ends. Germline V lookup: CDR1 MNHEY, CDR2 SVGAGI. This CDR3 spans 14 amino acids.

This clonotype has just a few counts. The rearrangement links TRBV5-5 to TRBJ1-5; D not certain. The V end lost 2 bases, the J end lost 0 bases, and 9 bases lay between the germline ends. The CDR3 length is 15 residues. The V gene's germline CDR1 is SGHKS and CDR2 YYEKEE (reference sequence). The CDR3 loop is CASSFSGDSNQPQHF. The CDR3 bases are TGTGCCAGCAGCTTCTCCGGGGATAGCAATCAGCCCCAGCATTTT.

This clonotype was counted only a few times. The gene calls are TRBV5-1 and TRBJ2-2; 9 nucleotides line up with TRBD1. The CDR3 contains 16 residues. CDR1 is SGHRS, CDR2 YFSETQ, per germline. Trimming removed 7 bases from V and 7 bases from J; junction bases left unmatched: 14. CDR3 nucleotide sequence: TGCGCCAGCGGACCGGGACAGGGACCCCTAGGCGGGGAGCTGTTTTTT. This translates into CASGPGQGPLGGELFF.

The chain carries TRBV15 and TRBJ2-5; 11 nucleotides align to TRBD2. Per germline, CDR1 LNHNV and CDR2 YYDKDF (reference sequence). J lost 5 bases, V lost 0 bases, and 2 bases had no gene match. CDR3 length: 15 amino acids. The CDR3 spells CATSRDLAGGETQYF. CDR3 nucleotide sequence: TGTGCCACCAGCAGAGATTTAGCGGGAGGGGAGACCCAGTACTTC.

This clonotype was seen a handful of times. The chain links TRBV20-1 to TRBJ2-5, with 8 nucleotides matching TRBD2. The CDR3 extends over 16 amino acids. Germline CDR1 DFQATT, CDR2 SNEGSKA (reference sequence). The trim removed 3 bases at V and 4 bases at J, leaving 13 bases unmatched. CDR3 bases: TGCAGTGCTAGCTCCAGCGGGAGCTTGGAGCGAGAGACCCAGTACTTC. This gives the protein CSASSSGSLERETQYF.

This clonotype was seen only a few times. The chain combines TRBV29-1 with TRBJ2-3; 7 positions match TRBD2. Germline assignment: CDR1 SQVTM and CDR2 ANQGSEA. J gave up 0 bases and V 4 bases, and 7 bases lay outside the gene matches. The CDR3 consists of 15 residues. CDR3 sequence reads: CSVVATGGSTDTQYF. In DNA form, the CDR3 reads TGCAGCGTTGTAGCAACGGGGGGAAGCACAGATACGCAGTATTTT.

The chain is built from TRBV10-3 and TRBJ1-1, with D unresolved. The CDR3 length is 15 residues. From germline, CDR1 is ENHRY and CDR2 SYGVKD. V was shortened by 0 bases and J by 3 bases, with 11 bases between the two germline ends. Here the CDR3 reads CAISESPEVYTEAFF. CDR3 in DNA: TGTGCCATCAGTGAGTCCCCTGAAGTGTACACTGAAGCTTTCTTT.